This TCR beta chain appears in the sequencing data of a study of blood T cell repertoires in COVID-19. CDR3 length: 15 residues. V lost 4 bases and J 1 base, leaving 14 bases between the germline ends. The germline V gene encodes CDR1 SGDLS and CDR2 YYNGEE. Original processing notes: Amplification of reference gene primers provided the estimated nucleated cell counts. Assay: immunoSEQ multiplex PCR; the TCRdb copy retains only in-frame clones and omits some. V and J calls and clone size are given by that table; D and trimming were obtained from the DNA. Here the sample spans 85,000 to 130,000 clones, about nine tenths being singletons.

Sequencing used peripheral blood. The receptor was isolated from a man aged 55-75 years with acute or convalescent COVID-19. The chain couples TRBV9 to TRBJ1-1, with no clear D. The CDR3 nucleotides are TGTGCCAGCAGCCCCCATGTCGGAGAGAACACTGAAGCTTTCTTT. Its translation is CASSPHVGENTEAFF.